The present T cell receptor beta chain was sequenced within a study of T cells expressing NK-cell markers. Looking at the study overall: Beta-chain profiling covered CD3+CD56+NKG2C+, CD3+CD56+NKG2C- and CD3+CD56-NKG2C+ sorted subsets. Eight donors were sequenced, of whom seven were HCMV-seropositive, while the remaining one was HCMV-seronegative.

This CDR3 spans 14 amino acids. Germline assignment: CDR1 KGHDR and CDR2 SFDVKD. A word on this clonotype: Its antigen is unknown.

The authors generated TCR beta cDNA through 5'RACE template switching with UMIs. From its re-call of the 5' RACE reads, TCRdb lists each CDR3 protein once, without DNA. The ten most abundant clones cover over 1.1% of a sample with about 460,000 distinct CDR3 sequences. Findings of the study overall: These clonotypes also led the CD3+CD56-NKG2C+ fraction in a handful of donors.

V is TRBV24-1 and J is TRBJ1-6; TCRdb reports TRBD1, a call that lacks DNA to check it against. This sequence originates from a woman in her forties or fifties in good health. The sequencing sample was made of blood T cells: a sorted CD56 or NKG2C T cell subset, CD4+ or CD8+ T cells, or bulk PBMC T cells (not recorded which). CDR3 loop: CATSEGDRNSPLHF.